This T cell receptor beta chain was sequenced during a study of Ad26.COV2.S vaccination and SARS-CoV-2 variants. Study background: A COV1001 Ad26.COV2.S trial-arm participant provided the sample.

V trimming: 6 bases; J trimming: 4 bases; junction bases outside the gene matches: 16. This CDR3 is 17 amino acids long. Germline CDR1 and CDR2: KGHSH and LQKENI. Repertoires were generated with immunoSEQ multiplex PCR, while TCRdb's copy carries only in-frame clones and drops some. The sample comprises 330,000 or so clones, roughly 88% of which are singletons, and 5.5% rests with the top ten. Treatment defined: 19 received Ad26.COV2.S at low or high dose, single or two shots; roughly 5 received placebo; per-sample allocation not given. The study sampled participants on day 63 after the first vaccine or placebo injection. An adult aged 18-55 years in Boston served as the donor. The study, taken as a whole, reports: Considerable breadth of spike-specific CD8+ and CD4+ T cell responses has reportedly been documented following vaccination. Measures of TCR breadth and depth may have fallen short of total T cell responses.

To note about this clone: Its cognate antigen is unknown.

The TCR comes from a person between 18 and 65 years old who received the Ad26.COV2.S COVID-19 vaccine or a placebo. The chain has TRBV18 and TRBJ2-7; 9 bases map to TRBD1. The sequencing used peripheral blood, collected in a trial of Ad26.COV2.S vaccine versus placebo. CDR3 protein: CASSRRISGQGIYEQYF. The DNA for the CDR3 is TGTGCCAGCTCTCGGCGCATTTCGGGACAGGGAATTTACGAGCAGTACTTC.